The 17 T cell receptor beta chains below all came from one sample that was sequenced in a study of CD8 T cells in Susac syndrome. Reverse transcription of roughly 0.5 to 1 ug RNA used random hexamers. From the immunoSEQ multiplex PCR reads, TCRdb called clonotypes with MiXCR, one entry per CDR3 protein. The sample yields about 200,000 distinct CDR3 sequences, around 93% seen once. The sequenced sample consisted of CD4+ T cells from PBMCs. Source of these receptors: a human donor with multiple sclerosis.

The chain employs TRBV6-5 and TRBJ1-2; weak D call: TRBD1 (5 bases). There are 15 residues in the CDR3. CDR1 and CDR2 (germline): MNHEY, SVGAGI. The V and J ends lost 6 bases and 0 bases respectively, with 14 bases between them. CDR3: CASSLGGISNYGYTF. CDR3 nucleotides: TGTGCCAGCAGCCTGGGGGGGATATCTAACTATGGCTACACCTTC.

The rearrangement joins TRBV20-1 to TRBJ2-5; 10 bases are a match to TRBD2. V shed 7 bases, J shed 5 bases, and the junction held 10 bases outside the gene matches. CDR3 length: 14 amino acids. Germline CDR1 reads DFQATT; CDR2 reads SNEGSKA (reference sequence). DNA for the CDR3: TGCAGTGTTCTCCCTAGCGGGGGCGGGGAGACCCAGTACTTC. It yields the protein CSVLPSGGGETQYF.

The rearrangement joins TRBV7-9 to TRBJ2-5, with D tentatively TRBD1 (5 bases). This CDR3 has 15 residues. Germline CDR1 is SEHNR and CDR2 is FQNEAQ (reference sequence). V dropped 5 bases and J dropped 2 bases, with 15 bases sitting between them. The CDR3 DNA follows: TGTGCCAGCAGCAACCCACAGGTGAAACAAGAGACCCAGTACTTC. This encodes CASSNPQVKQETQYF.

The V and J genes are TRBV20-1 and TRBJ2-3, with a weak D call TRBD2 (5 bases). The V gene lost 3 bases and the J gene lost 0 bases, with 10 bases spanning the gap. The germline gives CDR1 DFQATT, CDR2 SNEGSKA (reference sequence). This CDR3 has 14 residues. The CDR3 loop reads CSARRTLSTDTQYF. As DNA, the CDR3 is TGCAGTGCTAGGCGGACTCTTAGCACAGATACGCAGTATTTT.

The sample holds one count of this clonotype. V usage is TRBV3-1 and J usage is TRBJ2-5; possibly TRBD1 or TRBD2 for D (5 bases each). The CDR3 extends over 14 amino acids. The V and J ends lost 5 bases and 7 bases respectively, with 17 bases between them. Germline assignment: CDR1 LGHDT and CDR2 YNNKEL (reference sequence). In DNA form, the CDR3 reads TGTGCCAGCAGCGCTCGGGACGGACTCGGGACCCAGTACTTC. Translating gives CASSARDGLGTQYF.

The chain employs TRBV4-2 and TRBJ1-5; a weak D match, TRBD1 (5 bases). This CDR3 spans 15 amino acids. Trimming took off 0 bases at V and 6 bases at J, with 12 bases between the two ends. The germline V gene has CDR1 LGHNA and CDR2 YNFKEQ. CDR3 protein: CASSQEGGTGQPQHF. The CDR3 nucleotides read TGTGCCAGCAGCCAAGAGGGTGGTACAGGTCAGCCCCAGCATTTT.

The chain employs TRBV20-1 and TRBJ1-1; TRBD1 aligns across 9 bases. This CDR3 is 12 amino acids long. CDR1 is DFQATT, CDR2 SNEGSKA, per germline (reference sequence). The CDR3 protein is CMTGGQNTEAFF. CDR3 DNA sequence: TGCATGACAGGGGGTCAGAACACTGAAGCTTTCTTT.

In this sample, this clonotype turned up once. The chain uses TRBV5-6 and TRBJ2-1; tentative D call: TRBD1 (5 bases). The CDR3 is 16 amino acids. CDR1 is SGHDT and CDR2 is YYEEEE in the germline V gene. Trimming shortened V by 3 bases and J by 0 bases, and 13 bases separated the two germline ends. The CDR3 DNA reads TGTGCCAGCAGCTCTTTGACAGAAAGCTCCTACAATGAGCAGTTCTTC. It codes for CASSSLTESSYNEQFF.

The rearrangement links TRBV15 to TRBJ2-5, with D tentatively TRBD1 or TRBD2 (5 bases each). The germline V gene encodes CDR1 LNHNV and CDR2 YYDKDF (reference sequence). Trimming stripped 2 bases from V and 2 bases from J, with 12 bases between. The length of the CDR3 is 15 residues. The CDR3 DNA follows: TGTGCCACCAGCAGATCATCGGGGCCGCAAGAGACCCAGTACTTC. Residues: CATSRSSGPQETQYF.

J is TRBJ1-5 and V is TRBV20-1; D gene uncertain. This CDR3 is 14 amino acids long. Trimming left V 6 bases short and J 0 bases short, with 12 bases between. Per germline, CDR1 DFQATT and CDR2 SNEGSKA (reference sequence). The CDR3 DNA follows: TGCAGTGCCCGACACCTTAATAGCAATCAGCCCCAGCATTTT. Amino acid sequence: CSARHLNSNQPQHF.

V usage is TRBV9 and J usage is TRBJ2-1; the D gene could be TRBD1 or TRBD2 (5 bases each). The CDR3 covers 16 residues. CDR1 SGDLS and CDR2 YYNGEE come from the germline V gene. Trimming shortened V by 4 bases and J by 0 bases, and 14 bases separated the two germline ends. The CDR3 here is CASSLLGVSSYNEQFF. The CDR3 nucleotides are TGTGCCAGCAGCCTGCTGGGGGTAAGCTCCTACAATGAGCAGTTCTTC.

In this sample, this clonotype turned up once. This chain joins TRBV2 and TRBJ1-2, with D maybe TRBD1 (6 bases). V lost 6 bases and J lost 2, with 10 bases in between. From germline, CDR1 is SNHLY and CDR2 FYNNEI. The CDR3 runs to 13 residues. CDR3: CASSPGHNYGYTF. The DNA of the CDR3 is TGTGCCAGCAGCCCGGGACACAACTATGGCTACACCTTC.

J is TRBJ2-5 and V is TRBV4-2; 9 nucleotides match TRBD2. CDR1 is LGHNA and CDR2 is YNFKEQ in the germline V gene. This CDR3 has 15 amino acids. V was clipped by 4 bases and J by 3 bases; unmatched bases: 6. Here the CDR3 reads CASSRSSGEKETQYF. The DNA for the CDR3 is TGTGCCAGCAGCCGATCTAGCGGGGAGAAAGAGACCCAGTACTTC.

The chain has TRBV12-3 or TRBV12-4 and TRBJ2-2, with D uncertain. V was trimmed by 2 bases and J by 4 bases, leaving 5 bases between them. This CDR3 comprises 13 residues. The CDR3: CASSLSSTGELFF. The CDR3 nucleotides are TGTGCCAGCAGTTTATCCAGCACCGGGGAGCTGTTTTTT.

This chain's CDR3 is CASSFGTGRVRALHF. The CDR3, as DNA: TGTGCCAGTAGTTTCGGGACAGGGCGAGTTAGGGCCCTCCACTTT. V usage is TRBV19 and J usage is TRBJ1-6, with 9 positions matching TRBD1. The CDR3 runs to 15 residues. The trim removed 5 bases at V and 14 bases at J, leaving 13 bases unmatched. CDR1 is LNHDA and CDR2 is SQIVND in the germline V gene (reference sequence).

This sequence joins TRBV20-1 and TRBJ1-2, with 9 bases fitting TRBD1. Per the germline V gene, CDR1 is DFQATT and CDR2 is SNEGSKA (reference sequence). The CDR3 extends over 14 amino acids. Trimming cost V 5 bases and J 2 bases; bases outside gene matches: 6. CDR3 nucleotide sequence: TGCAGTGCTGCCACAGGGGGCGTAAACTATGGCTACACCTTC. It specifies CSAATGGVNYGYTF.

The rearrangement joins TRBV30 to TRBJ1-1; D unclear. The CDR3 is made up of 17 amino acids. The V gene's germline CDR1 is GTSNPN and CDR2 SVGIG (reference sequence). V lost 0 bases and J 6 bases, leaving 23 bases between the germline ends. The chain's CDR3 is CAWSVSRLSLGSAEAFF. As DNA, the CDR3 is TGTGCCTGGAGTGTTTCACGCCTTAGTTTGGGGTCGGCTGAAGCTTTCTTT.